This is a list of T cell receptor beta chains from one sample in a study of tumor and adjacent non-tumor tissue in lung cancer. TCRdb called the multiplex PCR reads again in MiXCR, with one record for every CDR3 protein. The data contain about 100,000 distinct CDR3 sequences, 55% to 65% of them singletons. Sample: distant non-tumor lung tissue. These TCRs come from a man aged 25-40 years with non-small cell lung cancer. CDR3s include the opening cysteine and the closing phenylalanine or tryptophan. The order of the fields is D gene, J gene, V gene, clone size, CDR3 DNA, CDR3 protein. A D gene is named only where the DNA matches it firmly. Not every row has a clone size; where given, it reads once, few, many or a size class.

NA | TRBJ2-7 | TRBV4-1 | NA | TGCGCCAGAAGCCAAGATCCAGGGGCATCCTACGAGCAATACTTC | CARSQDPGASYEQYF
NA | TRBJ2-7 | TRBV11-2 | NA | TGTGTCAGCAGCCGTGGGGGGGCCCACTCCTATGAGCAGTACTTC | CVSSRGGAHSYEQYF
NA | TRBJ1-6 | TRBV12-3/TRBV12-4 | NA | TGTGCCAGCTGTTTCGACACTAGCTCCTATAATTCACCCCTCCACTTT | CASCFDTSSYNSPLHF
NA | TRBJ1-1 | TRBV11-1 | NA | TGTGTCAGGAGCTTAGCAGGGATTTCTGAAGCTTTCTTT | CVRSLAGISEAFF
TRBD2 | TRBJ2-1 | TRBV11-2 | NA | TGTGCCAGCAGCTTAATCATAGCGGGGATTGATAGGCAGTTCTTC | CASSLIIAGIDRQFF
NA | TRBJ2-3 | TRBV28 | many | TGTGCCAGCAGTCTGACCGCTAGTACAGATACGCAGTATTTT | CASSLTASTDTQYF
NA | TRBJ2-3 | TRBV29-1 | many | TGCAGCGTTGCACATCCCACAGATACGCAGTATTTT | CSVAHPTDTQYF
TRBD2 | TRBJ2-5 | TRBV6-2/TRBV6-3 | NA | TGTGCCAGCCTTCCCGGCGGGGGTTACCAAGAGACCCAGTACTTC | CASLPGGGYQETQYF
NA | TRBJ1-2 | TRBV7-9 | NA | TGTGCCAGCAGCACCGCGGCTGGACAAACGGTATATGGCTACACCTTC | CASSTAAGQTVYGYTF
TRBD2 | TRBJ2-5 | TRBV11-2 | few | TGTGTCAGCAGCTTAGTAGCGGGGGGGCGGCGAGAGACACAGTACTTC | CVSSLVAGGRRETQYF
NA | TRBJ2-6 | TRBV12-3/TRBV12-4 | NA | TGTGACAGCAGTCCCCAGGGACCTGGAGTCAACGTCCTGACTTTC | CDSSPQGPGVNVLTF
TRBD1 | TRBJ1-2 | TRBV5-4 | NA | TGTGCCAGCAGTCCTAGGACAGGGGGCGACTATGGCTACGCCTTC | CASSPRTGGDYGYAF
NA | TRBJ2-5 | TRBV5-1 | NA | TGCGCCAACAGCTTGGACCAAGGGACCCAGTACTTC | CANSLDQGTQYF
NA | TRBJ2-2 | TRBV6-4 | NA | TGTGCCAGCAGTGACTGGGCTAGCCTTAACATCGGGGAGCTGTTTTTT | CASSDWASLNIGELFF
TRBD2 | TRBJ2-5 | TRBV20-1 | many | TGCAGTGCTCCAACGACTAGCGACAGGGAGACCCAGTACTTC | CSAPTTSDRETQYF
TRBD1 | TRBJ2-1 | TRBV29-1 | NA | TGCAGCCATCTCGGACAGGGGTCCTACAATGAGCAGTTCTTC | CSHLGQGSYNEQFF
TRBD2 | TRBJ2-7 | TRBV6-5 | NA | TGTGCCAGCAGTTACGGGACTAGCGGCTACGAGCAGTACTTC | CASSYGTSGYEQYF
NA | TRBJ2-3 | TRBV9 | NA | TGTGCCAGCAGCGTGGAAGGAATAGATACGCAGTGTTTT | CASSVEGIDTQCF